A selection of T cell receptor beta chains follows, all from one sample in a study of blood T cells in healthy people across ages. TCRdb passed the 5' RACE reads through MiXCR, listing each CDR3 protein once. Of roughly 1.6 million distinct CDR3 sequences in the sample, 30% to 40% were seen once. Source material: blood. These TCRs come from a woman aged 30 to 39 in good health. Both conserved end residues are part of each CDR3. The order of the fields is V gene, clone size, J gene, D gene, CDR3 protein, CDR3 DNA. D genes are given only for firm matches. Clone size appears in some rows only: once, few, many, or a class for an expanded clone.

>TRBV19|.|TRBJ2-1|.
CASSMNRGSSCNEQFF
TGTGCCAGTAGTATGAATAGGGGAAGCTCCTGCAATGAGCAGTTCTTC
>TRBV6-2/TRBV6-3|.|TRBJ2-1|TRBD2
CAASGGVPQDEQFF
TGTGCCGCTAGCGGGGGAGTCCCGCAAGATGAGCAGTTCTTC
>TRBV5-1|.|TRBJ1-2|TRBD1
CASSPELGTGFLNYGYTF
TGCGCCAGCAGCCCAGAACTAGGGACAGGTTTCCTCAACTATGGCTACACCTTC
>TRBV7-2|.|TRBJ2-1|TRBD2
CASSLGTSGGSSSYNEQFF
TGTGCCAGCAGCTTAGGGACTAGCGGGGGTTCGAGCTCCTACAATGAGCAGTTCTTC
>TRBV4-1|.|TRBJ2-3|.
CASSQERGGSSTDTQYF
TGCGCCAGCAGCCAAGAAAGGGGCGGGTCAAGCACAGATACGCAGTATTTT
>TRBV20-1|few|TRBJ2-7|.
CSGEQTYEQYF
TGCAGTGGGGAGCAGACCTACGAGCAGTACTTC
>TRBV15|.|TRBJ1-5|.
CATSRDRMGNGQPQHF
TGTGCCACCAGCAGAGATCGGATGGGGAACGGGCAGCCCCAGCATTTT
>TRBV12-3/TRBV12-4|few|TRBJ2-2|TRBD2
CASSFERGGTGELFF
TGTGCCAGCAGTTTTGAGCGGGGGGGCACCGGGGAGCTGTTTTTT
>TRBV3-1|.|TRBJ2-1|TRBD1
CASSPTGPYNEQFF
TGTGCCAGCAGCCCGACAGGGCCCTACAATGAGCAGTTCTTC
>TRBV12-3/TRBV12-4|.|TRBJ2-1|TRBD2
CASTLGLAGARNEQFF
TGTGCCAGCACCTTGGGACTAGCGGGAGCTCGCAATGAGCAGTTCTTC
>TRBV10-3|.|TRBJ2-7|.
CAISGQDLREQYF
TGTGCCATCAGTGGGCAGGACCTACGAGAGCAGTACTTC
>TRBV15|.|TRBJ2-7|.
CATSISSRGAYEQYF
TGTGCCACCAGCATTTCTAGCAGGGGGGCCTACGAGCAGTACTTC